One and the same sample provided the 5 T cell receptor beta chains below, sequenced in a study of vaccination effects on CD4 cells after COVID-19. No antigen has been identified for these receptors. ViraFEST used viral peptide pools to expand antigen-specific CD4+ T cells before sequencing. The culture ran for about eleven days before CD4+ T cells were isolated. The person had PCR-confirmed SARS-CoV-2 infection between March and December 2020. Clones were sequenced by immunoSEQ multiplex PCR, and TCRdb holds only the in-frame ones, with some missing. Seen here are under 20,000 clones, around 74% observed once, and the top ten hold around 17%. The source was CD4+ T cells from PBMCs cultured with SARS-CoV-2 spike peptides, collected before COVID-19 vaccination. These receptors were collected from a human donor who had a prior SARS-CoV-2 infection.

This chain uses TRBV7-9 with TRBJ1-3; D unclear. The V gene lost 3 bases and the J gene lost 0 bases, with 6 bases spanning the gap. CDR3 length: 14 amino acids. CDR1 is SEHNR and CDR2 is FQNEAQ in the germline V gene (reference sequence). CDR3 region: CASSFSFSGNTIYF. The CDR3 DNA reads TGTGCCAGCAGCTTTAGCTTCTCTGGAAACACCATATATTTT.

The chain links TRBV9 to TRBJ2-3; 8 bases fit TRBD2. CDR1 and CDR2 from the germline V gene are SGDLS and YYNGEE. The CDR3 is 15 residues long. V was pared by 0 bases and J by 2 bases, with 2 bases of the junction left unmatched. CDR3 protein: CASSVGGGTTDTQYF. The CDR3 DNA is TGTGCCAGCAGCGTAGGCGGGGGGACCACAGATACGCAGTATTTT.

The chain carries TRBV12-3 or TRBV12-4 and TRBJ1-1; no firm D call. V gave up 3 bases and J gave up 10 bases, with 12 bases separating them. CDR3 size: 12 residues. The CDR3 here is CASSFGHEGAFF. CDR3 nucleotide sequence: TGTGCCAGCAGTTTCGGCCACGAGGGAGCTTTCTTT.

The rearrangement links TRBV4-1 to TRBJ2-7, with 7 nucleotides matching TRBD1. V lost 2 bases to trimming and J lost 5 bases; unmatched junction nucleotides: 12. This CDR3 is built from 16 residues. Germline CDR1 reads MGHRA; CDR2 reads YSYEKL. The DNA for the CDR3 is TGCGCCAGCAGCCAAAAGTATCGACAGGGTTCCGACGAGCAGTACTTC. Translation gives CASSQKYRQGSDEQYF.

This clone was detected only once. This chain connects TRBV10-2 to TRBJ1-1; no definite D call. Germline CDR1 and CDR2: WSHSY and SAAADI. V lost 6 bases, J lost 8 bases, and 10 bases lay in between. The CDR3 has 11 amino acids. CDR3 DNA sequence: TGCGCCAGCAGGACGGGGAGAGAAGCTTTCTTT. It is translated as CASRTGREAFF.